This T cell receptor (beta chain) was obtained from a study of blood T cells in healthy people across ages. A second roughly 7 to 12 cycle PCR used barcoded and J-beta primers. Each cDNA was tagged by a template-switch adaptor containing 12 random nucleotides. MiXCR was run by TCRdb on the 5' RACE reads, yielding one entry per CDR3 protein. The data show about 680,000 distinct CDR3 sequences, with around 45% seen just once and under 35% held by the top ten. Trimming cost V 8 bases and J 4 bases, with 9 bases left between them. The CDR3 contains 12 residues. CDR1 is MNHNY and CDR2 is SVGAGI in the germline V gene (reference sequence).

The chain combines TRBV6-6 with TRBJ2-1, with D possibly TRBD2 on 5 matching bases. The sample comprised blood. This clonotype was obtained from an older woman in good health. CDR3 amino acids: CASRGFYNEQFF. The CDR3 region has the DNA TGTGCCAGCCGCGGGTTTTACAATGAGCAGTTCTTC.